This T cell receptor (beta chain) appears in the sequencing data of a study of tumor and adjacent non-tumor tissue in lung cancer. About the study: Samples averaged around 4 million productive TCRbeta reads each. Findings and limits, study-wide: Tumor TCR diversity, when higher, was linked to shorter survival.

The library came from three nested PCR rounds adapted from ARM-PCR protocols. MiXCR was run by TCRdb on the multiplex PCR reads, yielding one entry per CDR3 protein. The sample carries 85,000 to 130,000 distinct CDR3 sequences, 60% to 80% recorded once. Germline V lookup: CDR1 SQVTM, CDR2 ANQGSEA. This CDR3 region has 13 residues. The template was RNA from unsorted bulk tissue. Distant lung tissue was collected more than 3 cm away from the tumor edge. This clonotype was recorded only once. What it binds is unknown. The junction shows a germline mismatch at one end, possibly a read error. The specimen was distant non-tumor lung tissue. The clonotype was recovered from a young man with non-small cell lung cancer. The rearrangement links TRBV29-1 to TRBJ2-1, with 7 nucleotides matching TRBD2. In DNA form, the CDR3 reads TGCAGTGTTGAGGGGACTATCGACAATGAGCAGTTCTTC. Its translation is CSVEGTIDNEQFF.